The clone carrying this T cell receptor (beta chain) was counted many times. Its target is not known. These data originate in a study of T cells in Graves' hyperthyroidism and ophthalmopathy. Findings of the study overall: Blood also held most thyroid clonotypes expanded beyond 0.001. Ophthalmopathy got predicted by the model a median roughly 6.4 months before its onset.

Using RNA transcripts as the source, TCR beta CDR3 regions were amplified. Using the HTBI primer set, a first-round RT-PCR was run on the TCR CDR3. TCRdb re-called the multiplex PCR reads with MiXCR, one entry per CDR3 protein. This table holds 600,000 to 650,000 distinct CDR3 sequences, 15% to 20% found once. CDR3 size: 16 residues. The germline gives CDR1 SGHRS, CDR2 YFSETQ. V lost 4 bases, J lost 2 bases, and 11 bases stayed unmatched. The chain is built from TRBV5-1 and TRBJ1-1, with 7 bases matching TRBD1. The receptor was isolated from a woman younger than 45 with Graves' hyperthyroidism. Sequenced sample: blood. CDR3 residues: CASSIRPTGDNTEAFF. The DNA for the CDR3 is TGCGCCAGCAGCATACGTCCTACAGGGGACAACACTGAAGCTTTCTTT.